This entry lists 9 T cell receptor beta chains sequenced from one sample in a study of blood T cell repertoires in COVID-19. Profiled with immunoSEQ multiplex PCR; TCRdb holds only in-frame clones, not every one. The repertoire holds 200,000 to 250,000 clones, with around 90% as singletons. Material for sequencing was peripheral blood. All receptors derive from a young man with acute or convalescent COVID-19.

The rearrangement links TRBV27 to TRBJ2-3, with 11 bases matching TRBD1. The CDR3 is made up of 15 amino acids. The junction had 5 bases not matched to a gene; V was cut back by 5 bases and J by 4 bases. Germline assignment: CDR1 MNHEY and CDR2 SMNVEV (reference sequence). CDR3 nucleotides: TGTGCCAGCAGTCCCTGGACAGGGGGCCCAGATACGCAGTATTTT. Its translation: CASSPWTGGPDTQYF.

This sequence joins TRBV4-2 and TRBJ2-5, with TRBD1 matching 10 bases. The V gene's germline CDR1 is LGHNA and CDR2 YNFKEQ. After removal of 3 bases from V and 4 bases from J, the junction contained 2 bases not matched to a gene. The CDR3 covers 14 residues. The CDR3 DNA follows: TGTGCCAGCAGCCAGGGACAGGGGTTAGAGACCCAGTACTTC. Residues: CASSQGQGLETQYF.

The chain couples TRBV5-1 to TRBJ2-7; 9 bases align to TRBD2. Unmatched junction bases numbered 19, after V lost 4 bases and J lost 2 bases. Germline V gene lookup returns CDR1 SGHRS and CDR2 YFSETQ. The CDR3 is 19 residues long. For the CDR3, the DNA is TGCGCCAGCAGCCCCCTGACAGGGTCCATGGGACTAGCAGCCTACGAGCAGTACTTC. This encodes CASSPLTGSMGLAAYEQYF.

The chain combines TRBV5-1 with TRBJ2-7; weak D call: TRBD2 (5 bases). Deletions cut 3 bases from V and 3 bases from J, with 10 bases between. The germline V gene encodes CDR1 SGHRS and CDR2 YFSETQ. This CDR3 is built from 13 residues. The CDR3 region has the DNA TGCGCCAGCAGCTGGATCAGCGGCTACGAGCAGTACTTC. Translation: CASSWISGYEQYF.

The chain couples TRBV28 to TRBJ2-2, with 10 bases that match TRBD2. The V and J ends lost 11 bases and 1 base, in that order; junction bases with no gene match: 7. The germline V gene has CDR1 MDHEN and CDR2 SYDVKM. This CDR3 spans 15 amino acids. The CDR3 DNA reads as TGTGCCGACATCACTAGCGGGAAGAACACCGGGGAGCTGTTTTTT. Its protein product is CADITSGKNTGELFF.

The rearrangement links TRBV30 to TRBJ1-5; possibly TRBD1 for D (5 bases). The CDR3 contains 14 residues. CDR1 is GTSNPN, CDR2 SVGIG, per germline (reference sequence). The ends were cut back, 4 bases at V and 2 bases at J, with 12 bases in the middle. The CDR3 nucleotides are TGTGCCTGGACCCCCGGACAAGGCAATCAGCCCCAGCATTTT. This translates into CAWTPGQGNQPQHF.

The chain recombines TRBV19 with TRBJ2-7, with TRBD2 as a possible D gene (5 bases). Germline CDR1 is LNHDA and CDR2 is SQIVND (reference sequence). The CDR3 consists of 13 residues. V lost 5 bases, J lost 7 bases, and 15 bases lay in between. CDR3 loop: CASSPRTAGEQYF. The CDR3 coding sequence is TGTGCCAGTAGTCCCCGGACTGCCGGGGAGCAGTACTTC.

Here the CDR3 reads CASSGGQGRVKQTEAFF. The CDR3 coding sequence is TGTGCCAGCAGCGGCGGACAGGGGAGGGTAAAACAAACTGAAGCTTTCTTT. The chain couples TRBV5-8 to TRBJ1-1; 9 nucleotides align to TRBD1. The germline gives CDR1 SGHTS, CDR2 YDEGEE. The CDR3 length is 17 residues. Trimming at V came to 4 bases and at J to 5 bases, leaving 15 bases not matched to a gene. Variable domain in full (rest from reference TRBV5-8 and TRBJ1-1): EAGVTQSPTHLIKTRGQQATLRCSPISGHTSVYWYQQALGLGLQFLLWYDEGEERNRGNFPPRFSGRQFPNYSSELNVNALELEDSALYLCASSGGQGRVKQTEAFFGQGTRLTVV.

The chain combines TRBV4-2 with TRBJ1-5, with 7 bases that match TRBD1. V trimming: 1 base; J trimming: 7 bases; junction bases outside the gene matches: 7. CDR3 size: 15 residues. The V gene's germline CDR1 is LGHNA and CDR2 YNFKEQ. CDR3 nucleotides: TGTGCCAGCAGCCAAGCCGCTACAGGGGACCAGCCCCAGCATTTT. Its translation is CASSQAATGDQPQHF.